Following are 27 T cell receptor beta chains from one sample sequenced in a study of T cell responses to AZD1222 COVID-19 vaccine. Here immunoSEQ multiplex PCR was the method, and the copy in TCRdb shows in-frame clones only, minus some. The table has about 120,000 clones, around nine tenths seen once. This specimen consisted of peripheral blood, obtained on day 0 of AZD1222 vaccination. The origin of the receptors is an adult in good health.

The rearrangement uses TRBV6-5 and TRBJ1-1; D call uncertain. Germline loops: CDR1 MNHEY, CDR2 SVGAGI. The CDR3 loop spans 12 amino acids. Trimming took off 6 bases at V and 6 bases at J, with 11 bases between the two ends. The CDR3 is CASSDERAEAFF. CDR3 nucleotides: TGTGCCAGCAGCGACGAAAGGGCTGAAGCTTTCTTT.

V and J are TRBV10-3 and TRBJ1-2; possible D gene TRBD1, 6 bases. The CDR3 totals 12 residues. CDR1 and CDR2 (germline): ENHRY, SYGVKD. V was pared by 5 bases and J by 5 bases, with 9 bases between. The CDR3 here is CAISKQGYGYTF. Written as DNA, the CDR3 is TGTGCCATCAGTAAACAGGGTTATGGCTACACCTTC.

This chain connects TRBV3-1 (or the pseudogene TRBV3-2) to TRBJ1-1, with 7 bases that match TRBD1. This CDR3 is built from 19 residues. Germline CDR1 and CDR2: LGHDT and YNNKEL (reference sequence). J gave up 1 base and V 4 bases, and 18 bases lay outside the gene matches. The CDR3 DNA reads as TGTGCCAGCAGCCTCCGCTCTACAGGGGCAGAGATATCGAACACTGAAGCTTTCTTT. Protein product: CASSLRSTGAEISNTEAFF.

J is TRBJ1-6 and V is TRBV6-2 or TRBV6-3; D is ambiguous. Per germline, CDR1 MNHEY and CDR2 SVGEGT. This CDR3 region has 12 residues. V lost 4 bases to trimming and J lost 6 bases, with 4 bases between them. CDR3 coding DNA: TGTGCCAGCAGTTTCCTTAATTCACCCCTCCACTTT. Translated, it gives CASSFLNSPLHF.

The chain carries TRBV19 and TRBJ1-6; the D is unclear. CDR3 length equals 14 residues. The V and J ends lost 5 bases and 2 bases respectively, with 7 bases between them. Germline loops: CDR1 LNHDA, CDR2 SQIVND (reference sequence). CDR3 sequence: CASSLETYNSPLHF. The CDR3 DNA reads TGTGCCAGTAGTCTCGAGACCTATAATTCACCCCTCCACTTT.

V is TRBV5-1 and J is TRBJ2-1; 8 bases are shared with TRBD1. Trimming took 3 bases from V and 3 from J; bases not matched to a gene: 5. Germline V gives CDR1 SGHRS, CDR2 YFSETQ. CDR3 length: 15 residues. The CDR3 DNA reads TGCGCCAGCAGCTCGTCCGGGACAGGCTACAATGAGCAGTTCTTC. Its protein is CASSSSGTGYNEQFF.

The rearrangement links TRBV5-1 to TRBJ2-7, with 7 bases fitting TRBD1. Looked up from germline, CDR1 is SGHRS and CDR2 is YFSETQ. V trimming: 4 bases; J trimming: 6 bases; junction bases outside the gene matches: 7. This CDR3 is built from 13 residues. CDR3 coding DNA: TGCGCCAGCAGCGGGACAGTTGTAGGCGAGCAGTACTTC. Its protein product is CASSGTVVGEQYF.

This clone was picked up one time. This chain uses TRBV2 with TRBJ2-5; 8 bases fit TRBD1. CDR1 and CDR2 from the germline V gene are SNHLY and FYNNEI. Losses at the gene ends were 11 bases for V and 7 bases for J; bases not matched to a gene: 12. The CDR3 covers 13 residues. CDR3 region: CAGRQGPGGTQYF. The CDR3 nucleotides read TGTGCCGGACGACAGGGGCCCGGTGGGACCCAGTACTTC.

CDR3 amino acids: CASSLASSGGPEAFF. CDR3 sequence (DNA): TGTGCCAGCAGCTTAGCTAGTTCAGGGGGACCTGAAGCTTTCTTT. The V call is TRBV7-8, the J call TRBJ1-1; 7 bases map to TRBD1. Germline V gene sequence: CDR1 SGHVS, CDR2 FQNEAQ. After removal of 0 bases from V and 6 bases from J, the junction contained 7 bases not matched to a gene. The CDR3 is 15 amino acids.

The chain combines TRBV18 with TRBJ2-6; D might be TRBD1 (5 bases). V lost 6 bases and J 0 bases, leaving 15 bases between the germline ends. CDR3 length: 17 residues. From germline, CDR1 is KGHSH and CDR2 LQKENI. The CDR3 sequence is CASSPVGDSSGANVLTF. The CDR3 DNA reads as TGTGCCAGCTCCCCTGTAGGGGATAGCTCTGGGGCCAACGTCCTGACTTTC.

The CDR3 coding sequence is TGTGCCAGCAGAGGGGACGGCACAGATACGCAGTATTTT. This encodes CASRGDGTDTQYF. The V gene is TRBV6-5, the J gene TRBJ2-3; D tentatively fits TRBD1 or TRBD2 (5 bases each). The V gene's germline CDR1 is MNHEY and CDR2 SVGAGI. This CDR3 is 13 amino acids long. V lost 6 bases to trimming and J lost 1 base, with 8 bases between them.

The V and J genes are TRBV7-3 and TRBJ1-3, with 7 bases identical to TRBD1. With 1 base clipped from V and 2 bases from J, the junction kept 5 bases outside the gene matches. The CDR3 runs 16 residues. In germline, CDR1 is SGHTA, CDR2 FQGTGA. The CDR3 region has the DNA TGTGCCAGCAGCTTAATGGCAGGGGGAGCTGGAAACACCATATATTTT. Translating gives CASSLMAGGAGNTIYF.

The chain carries TRBV7-2 and TRBJ1-2, with 10 bases matching TRBD1. The CDR3 is 14 residues long. The V and J ends lost 6 bases and 2 bases, in that order; junction bases with no gene match: 3. From germline, CDR1 is SGHTA and CDR2 FQGNSA. The CDR3 coding sequence is TGTGCCAGCAGGACGGGACAGGGGAACTATGGCTACACCTTC. Translating it yields CASRTGQGNYGYTF.

The CDR3 sequence is CASSLFRGAYSEQFF. The DNA of the CDR3 is TGTGCCAGCAGCTTATTCCGGGGGGCTTATTCTGAGCAGTTCTTC. The chain combines TRBV7-2 with TRBJ2-1; possible D gene TRBD2, 7 bases. V was pared by 2 bases and J by 9 bases, with 17 bases between. Germline-derived CDR1 and CDR2 are SGHTA and FQGNSA. The CDR3 has 15 amino acids.

The rearrangement uses TRBV7-6 and TRBJ2-3; 9 bases line up with TRBD2. CDR1 is SGHVS, CDR2 FNYEAQ, per germline. Trimming cost V 1 base and J 4 bases; bases outside gene matches: 6. There are 16 residues in the CDR3. As DNA, the CDR3 is TGTGCCAGCAGCTTAGGGGCGGGGGGGCTGGCAGATACGCAGTATTTT. The encoded protein is CASSLGAGGLADTQYF.

The CDR3 sequence is CASSQSRSRLIYGYTF. In nucleotides, the CDR3 is TGTGCCAGCAGCCAATCCAGAAGCAGGCTTATCTATGGCTACACCTTC. This chain connects TRBV3-1 (or the pseudogene TRBV3-2) to TRBJ1-2; D is unresolved. Per the germline V gene, CDR1 is LGHDT and CDR2 is YNNKEL (reference sequence). Trimming stripped 2 bases from V and 4 bases from J, with 17 bases between. This CDR3 is built from 16 residues.

This clone turned up a few times. The gene calls are TRBV19 and TRBJ1-1; 7 nucleotides line up with TRBD1. Germline trimming cut 7 bases from V and 0 bases from J; bases unmatched to any gene: 5. This CDR3 region has 14 residues. Germline CDR1 and CDR2: LNHDA and SQIVND (reference sequence). DNA of the CDR3: TGTGCCAGTACCCTGACAGGGATGAACACTGAAGCTTTCTTT. Encoded protein: CASTLTGMNTEAFF.

The rearrangement uses TRBV13 and TRBJ1-3; D is undetermined. Trimming took 3 bases from V and 4 from J, leaving 7 bases between them. Per germline, CDR1 PRHDT and CDR2 FYEKMQ (reference sequence). The CDR3 runs 13 residues. The CDR3: CASSFNSGNTIYF. The DNA for the CDR3 is TGTGCCAGCAGCTTTAATTCGGGAAACACCATATATTTT.

V is TRBV12-5 and J is TRBJ2-5; D is uncertain. From germline, CDR1 is LGHNT and CDR2 FRNRAP. This CDR3 region has 11 residues. Trimming shortened V by 1 base and J by 3 bases, and 0 bases separated the two germline ends. The DNA of the CDR3 is TGTGCTAGTGGTTTGGAAGAGACCCAGTACTTC. Its translation is CASGLEETQYF.

The chain links TRBV7-2 to TRBJ1-5, with D possibly TRBD1 on 5 matching bases. The CDR3 runs to 14 residues. V gave up 2 bases and J gave up 7 bases, with 12 bases separating them. CDR1 is SGHTA, CDR2 FQGNSA, per germline. Here the CDR3 DNA reads TGTGCCAGCAGCTTACAGGGAGGAAAGCAGCCCCAGCATTTT. This sequence encodes CASSLQGGKQPQHF.

CDR3 nucleotides: TGCGCCAGCAGCCAAGATCCTGTAAGCACCGGGGAGCTGTTTTTT. Translating it yields CASSQDPVSTGELFF. This chain connects TRBV4-3 to TRBJ2-2; D unresolved. This CDR3 spans 15 amino acids. Germline assignment: CDR1 LGHNA and CDR2 YSLEER. V dropped 0 bases and J dropped 4 bases, with 9 bases sitting between them.

The chain has TRBV7-8 and TRBJ1-6; D unclear. The CDR3 is made up of 16 amino acids. V was cut by 1 base and J by 10 bases, with 17 bases left in between. Per the germline V gene, CDR1 is SGHVS and CDR2 is FQNEAQ. The CDR3 here is CASSLVSRATNSPLHF. The DNA for the CDR3 is TGTGCCAGCAGCTTAGTCTCCCGGGCCACAAACTCACCCCTCCACTTT. Using reference TRBV7-8 and TRBJ1-6 for the parts outside the CDR3, the full variable domain is GAGVSQSPRYKVAKRGQDVALRCDPISGHVSLFWYQQALGQGPEFLTYFQNEAQLDKSGLPSDRFFAERPEGSVSTLKIQRTQQEDSAVYLCASSLVSRATNSPLHFGNGTRLTVT.

The V and J genes are TRBV5-1 and TRBJ2-7, with 9 bases identical to TRBD1. Unmatched junction bases numbered 7, after V lost 4 bases and J lost 2 bases. Germline assignment: CDR1 SGHRS and CDR2 YFSETQ. There are 15 residues in the CDR3. The CDR3 bases are TGCGCCAGCAGCGGAAGGTGGGACAGGGCCTACGAGCAGTACTTC. It is translated as CASSGRWDRAYEQYF.

The V gene is TRBV18, the J gene TRBJ1-5, with a weak D call TRBD1 (5 bases). Germline CDR1 and CDR2: KGHSH and LQKENI. V lost 3 bases and J 7 bases, leaving 13 bases between the germline ends. CDR3 length: 14 amino acids. CDR3 in DNA: TGTGCCAGCTCACCTTCGGGGGTAGGGCAGCCCCAGCATTTT. Protein: CASSPSGVGQPQHF.

The J gene is TRBJ1-1, the V gene TRBV12-3 or TRBV12-4; possible D gene TRBD1, 5 bases. The CDR3 is 13 residues long. The germline V and J ends were trimmed by 10 bases and 0 bases, with 12 bases remaining between them. The DNA of the CDR3 is TGTGCCACCAGGAAGGGGATGAACACTGAAGCTTTCTTT. It encodes CATRKGMNTEAFF.

V usage is TRBV4-2 and J usage is TRBJ2-7, with D possibly being TRBD1 (5 bases). CDR1 and CDR2 (germline): LGHNA, YNFKEQ. V shed 0 bases and J shed 1 base, with 25 bases lying between them. The CDR3 has 20 amino acids. CDR3 sequence (DNA): TGTGCCAGCAGCCAAGAGGTGGGCGGAAGGGGTATGACGTCTTCCTACGAGCAGTACTTC. Its translation is CASSQEVGGRGMTSSYEQYF.

In its sample, this clone was seen once. The rearrangement links TRBV21-1 to TRBJ1-5; no DNA check was done on the table's D call, TRBD1. TRBV21-1 is a pseudogene segment. The CDR3 covers 18 residues. CDR3 region: CASSKPLIPGQGNQPQHF. The CDR3 coding sequence is TGTGCCAGCAGCAAGCCCTTAATTCCGGGACAGGGTAATCAGCCCCAGCATTTT.